The sequence of this T cell receptor beta chain was determined in a study of shared clonotypes between healthy human individuals. About the research overall: Three CD4 naive, three CD4 memory, two CD8 naive and one CD8 memory plate were used per donor.

There are many counts of this clone. Its antigen is still unknown. Additional DNA sequences in this sample encode the identical CDR3. The J segment lost 5 bases and the V segment lost 4 bases, leaving 8 bases of the junction unmatched. CDR1 is SGHRS and CDR2 is YFSETQ in the germline V gene. CDR3 length: 15 residues. General study findings and limits: An expected dependence of interdonor clonotype sharing on sequencing depth was noted. Unshared clonotypes carried lower generation probabilities than those common to all four donors.

As processed by the authors: Junction-only sequences without quality scores were provided by ImmunoSEQ, so filtering was different. Profiled with immunoSEQ multiplex PCR; TCRdb holds only in-frame clones, not every one. The V and J calls and the clone size are those of that table, but D and trimming were determined from the DNA. The sample has 600,000 to 800,000 clones, around 70% seen once. The TCR sequence derives from a woman aged 25 to 39 in good health. V gene TRBV5-1 combines with J gene TRBJ1-1; 10 bases are a match to TRBD1. Sequencing input: memory CD4+ T cells sorted from blood. The subset denotes: CD45RA-negative fraction. In nucleotides, the CDR3 is TGCGCCAGCAGCACGAGACAGGGGGCGAGGACTGAAGCTTTCTTT. As protein: CASSTRQGARTEAFF.